A selection of T cell receptor beta chains follows, all from one sample in a study of molecular identifiers for immune sequencing clone quantification. Via MiXCR, TCRdb re-called the PCR reads, giving one row per CDR3 protein. The table lists 60,000 to 75,000 distinct CDR3 sequences, around 19% of them singletons. Sequenced material: naive CD8+ T cells from blood, with Jurkat cell RNA spiked in. These receptors were obtained from a human donor in good health. Some libraries in this study had Jurkat cell RNA spiked in. Each CDR3 is given with its conserved first and last residue. A D gene is named only where the DNA matches it firmly. Part of the rows lack a size; the others show once, few, many or a class for expanded clones.

j_gene,d_gene,abundance,v_gene,CDR3nt,CDR3aa
TRBJ1-1,TRBD1,many,TRBV13,TGTGCCAGCAGCTTAATTCAGGGGGCGCCGGGCACTGAAGCTTTCTTT,CASSLIQGAPGTEAFF
TRBJ2-5,.,few,TRBV30,TGTGCCTGGAGTGGAGCGGGCCACATCAGTTTTCCGGGGGAGACCCAGTACTTC,CAWSGAGHISFPGETQYF
TRBJ1-4,.,many,TRBV28,TGTGCCAGCACCGATCCCGCGGGAGTTCCTAATGAAAAACTGTTTTTT,CASTDPAGVPNEKLFF
TRBJ2-1,.,few,TRBV10-3,TGTGCCATCAGTGGAGGGGTAGCGGCCAATGAGCAGTTCTTC,CAISGGVAANEQFF
TRBJ2-3,TRBD1,many,TRBV24-1,TGTGCCACCAGACAGGGGGATGCAGATACGCAGTATTTT,CATRQGDADTQYF
TRBJ1-5,.,many,TRBV11-2,TGTGCCAGCAGCTTTTCGGGGAATAGCAATCAGCCCCAGCATTTT,CASSFSGNSNQPQHF
TRBJ2-2,.,.,TRBV11-2,TGTGCCAGCAGCTTAGTCGCAGTATACACCGGGGAGCTGTTTTTT,CASSLVAVYTGELFF
TRBJ2-3,TRBD2,many,TRBV28,TGTGCCAGCAGTTTCCCGCGACTAGCGGGTAGCACAGATACGCAGTATTTT,CASSFPRLAGSTDTQYF
TRBJ1-5,.,.,TRBV7-6,TGTGCCAGCAGCTTAGGGGACGGCAATAGCAATCAGCCCCAGCATTTT,CASSLGDGNSNQPQHF
TRBJ2-7,.,.,TRBV10-3,TGTGCCACCCGACAGCTTCACGGGCAGTACTTC,CATRQLHGQYF
TRBJ2-3,.,many,TRBV24-1,TGTGCCACCAGTGATTACGAAACGGGAAGCACAGATACGCAGTATTTT,CATSDYETGSTDTQYF
TRBJ2-7,TRBD1,many,TRBV23-1,TGCGCCAGCAGTCAACCCGACAGGGAAAGCGAGCAGTACTTC,CASSQPDRESEQYF
TRBJ2-7,.,.,TRBV29-1,TGCAGCGTTTGGCGGGACGACTCCTACGAGCAGTACTTC,CSVWRDDSYEQYF
TRBJ2-1,.,.,TRBV7-8,TGTGCCAGCAGGGATTCGCGTGACGTGTTGCGGAATGAGCAGTTCTTC,CASRDSRDVLRNEQFF
TRBJ2-1,TRBD1,many,TRBV7-9,TGTGCCAGCAGCTATGGGACAGGGTATGATGAGCAGTTCTTC,CASSYGTGYDEQFF
TRBJ2-7,.,few,TRBV2,TGTGCCAGTGCCGGTGGTTACGAGCAGTACTTC,CASAGGYEQYF
TRBJ2-6,.,many,TRBV7-6,TGTGCCAGCAGCTGGAGCTCTGGGGCCAACGTCCTGACTTTC,CASSWSSGANVLTF
TRBJ2-7,.,few,TRBV13,TGTGCCAGCAGCTTAGGCCTAAGCGATAGCCGCAACGAGCAGTACTTC,CASSLGLSDSRNEQYF
TRBJ2-1,.,many,TRBV30,TGTGCCTGGAGCCTAAGCGGAACAAACAATGAGCAGTTCTTC,CAWSLSGTNNEQFF
TRBJ2-7,TRBD1,.,TRBV19,TGTGCCAGTAGTACATCCGGGACAGCTTCCTACGAGCAGTACTTC,CASSTSGTASYEQYF
TRBJ2-7,TRBD1,many,TRBV6-5,TGTGCCAGCAGTCAGACAGGGGAGGCTACCTACGAGCAGTACTTC,CASSQTGEATYEQYF
TRBJ2-1,.,many,TRBV27,TGTGCCAGCAGTTTATCCGGGGCGCGATTGAATGAGCAGTTCTTC,CASSLSGARLNEQFF
TRBJ2-7,TRBD2,few,TRBV11-1,TGTGCCAGCAGCTTAGTAGGGGAGGGCGCCTACGAGCAGTACTTC,CASSLVGEGAYEQYF
TRBJ1-5,.,many,TRBV7-2,TGTGCCAGCGCACCGTTCCACACCGCTAATCAGCCCCAGCATTTT,CASAPFHTANQPQHF
TRBJ2-7,.,many,TRBV15,TGTGCCACCAGCTCCCAAGGGGGTTCCCACGAGCAGTACTTC,CATSSQGGSHEQYF
TRBJ2-7,.,many,TRBV4-1,TGCGCCAGCAGCCAAGAAGACAGGTCGTCGTTCTCCTACGAGCAGTACTTC,CASSQEDRSSFSYEQYF
TRBJ2-6,.,many,TRBV7-9,TGTGCCAGCATCAAAGGGGTCTATGGGGCCAACGTCCTGACTTTC,CASIKGVYGANVLTF
TRBJ2-3,TRBD2,many,TRBV7-2,TGTGCCAGCAGCTCACTAGCGGGAGGGTTCACAGATACGCAGTATTTT,CASSSLAGGFTDTQYF
TRBJ2-7,.,many,TRBV29-1,TGCAGCGCCCAGGGGCTCTACGAGCAGTACTTC,CSAQGLYEQYF
TRBJ2-1,.,few,TRBV7-3,TGTGCCAGCAGCTTAAATCGGGTGGCAAGCTCCTACAATGAGCAGTTCTTC,CASSLNRVASSYNEQFF
TRBJ1-3,.,many,TRBV29-1,TGCAGCGTGTGGACAGACTCTGGAAACACCATATATTTT,CSVWTDSGNTIYF
TRBJ2-2,.,.,TRBV6-5,TGTGCCAGCAATCCCGGGACCGGGGAGCTGGTTTTT,CASNPGTGELVF
TRBJ2-7,.,few,TRBV6-5,TGTGCCAGCAGTAGGGGAGGCTACGAGCAGTACTTC,CASSRGGYEQYF
TRBJ2-7,.,many,TRBV6-1,TGTGCCAGCAGTGGCCGGGGCCCCTACGAGCAGTACTTC,CASSGRGPYEQYF
TRBJ1-4,TRBD1,.,TRBV2,TGTGCCAGCAGCCAGGGACAGGGGGTAGGGGATCAGTTTTTT,CASSQGQGVGDQFF
TRBJ1-1,.,many,TRBV30,TGTGCCTGGAGTTGGCATTCGAACACTGAAGCTTTCTTT,CAWSWHSNTEAFF
TRBJ1-2,.,many,TRBV7-2,TGTGCCAGCAGCCCTTTTGGCGGGGGCTATGGCTACACCTTC,CASSPFGGGYGYTF
TRBJ1-6,TRBD1,.,TRBV20-1,TGCAGTACCGTGGGACAGGGATATTTGGGCCCTTCTTATAATTCACCCCTCCACTTT,CSTVGQGYLGPSYNSPLHF
TRBJ2-7,TRBD1,.,TRBV27,TGTGCCAGCAGTTCGCAGGGACAGACCTACGAGCAGTACTTC,CASSSQGQTYEQYF
TRBJ2-1,TRBD1,.,TRBV29-1,TGCAGCGTCCTAATCAAGGGCAGGGGGAACGATGAGCAGTTCTTC,CSVLIKGRGNDEQFF
TRBJ2-7,TRBD2,.,TRBV4-3,TGCGCCAGCAGCGGCGGGACTAGTTTCAACGAGCAGTACTTC,CASSGGTSFNEQYF
TRBJ1-6,TRBD1,many,TRBV7-8,TGTGCCAGCACTCCAGGGGGTCGGAGCTCCTATAATTCACCCCTCCACTTT,CASTPGGRSSYNSPLHF
TRBJ2-2,TRBD1,many,TRBV4-2,TGTGCCAGCAGCCAAGGGGGGACAGGATATGGGAGAAACACCGGGGAGCTGTTTTTT,CASSQGGTGYGRNTGELFF
TRBJ1-1,.,many,TRBV27,TGTGCCAGCAGTTTATCGACTTGGACTGAAGCTTTCTTT,CASSLSTWTEAFF
TRBJ2-3,.,many,TRBV3-1,TGTGCCAGCAGCCAAGATCTTCACCCCGATACGCAGTATTTT,CASSQDLHPDTQYF
TRBJ1-6,TRBD1,few,TRBV28,TGTGCCAGCATTTTTCAGGGGGTCAATTCACCCCTCCACTTT,CASIFQGVNSPLHF
TRBJ1-1,.,.,TRBV6-5,TGTGCCAGCAGTTACCCGGAGGGTAACACTGAAGCTTTCTTT,CASSYPEGNTEAFF
TRBJ1-1,TRBD1,many,TRBV4-1,TGCGCCAGCAGCCTCCCAGGGGGCTGGGGGGACACTGAAGCTTTCTTT,CASSLPGGWGDTEAFF